The 11 T cell receptor beta chains below come from one sample, sequenced in a study of molecular identifiers for immune sequencing clone quantification. TCRdb passed the PCR reads through MiXCR, listing each CDR3 protein once. The data hold 250,000 to 400,000 distinct CDR3 sequences, with about 22% observed a single time. The specimen was naive CD8+ T cells from blood, with Jurkat cell RNA spiked in. Subset reported: FACS-sorted CD8+CD4-CCR7+CD45RA+ naive T cells. The receptors derive from a human donor in good health. Some libraries in this study had Jurkat cell RNA spiked in.

This chain connects TRBV7-9 to TRBJ2-3; D is possibly TRBD1 (7 bases). Germline CDR1 is SEHNR and CDR2 is FQNEAQ (reference sequence). The CDR3 loop spans 16 amino acids. V lost 2 bases and J 1 base, leaving 13 bases between the germline ends. This CDR3 reads CASSLIGGTGTDTQYF. The CDR3 DNA reads as TGTGCCAGCAGCTTAATCGGAGGGACAGGCACAGATACGCAGTATTTT.

There are many counts of this clonotype. V usage is TRBV29-1 and J usage is TRBJ2-3, with D unclear. The CDR3 totals 12 residues. CDR1 is SQVTM, CDR2 ANQGSEA, per germline. The germline V and J ends were trimmed by 0 bases and 2 bases, with 3 bases remaining between them. In nucleotides, the CDR3 is TGCAGCGTTGAAGAAGCCACAGATACGCAGTATTTT. Translated, it gives CSVEEATDTQYF.

The chain is built from TRBV4-1 and TRBJ2-7; the match to TRBD2 covers 9 bases. Germline V lookup: CDR1 MGHRA, CDR2 YSYEKL. V was clipped by 0 bases and J by 3 bases; unmatched bases: 9. There are 17 residues in the CDR3. The CDR3 DNA follows: TGCGCCAGCAGCCAAGACCCCCCGCGGGGGGGCTTCTACGAGCAGTACTTC. The encoded protein is CASSQDPPRGGFYEQYF.

Many counts were recorded for this clonotype. This chain uses TRBV7-3 with TRBJ2-3; D may be TRBD1 or TRBD2 (5 bases each). This CDR3 has 16 amino acids. Trimming removed 1 base from V and 1 base from J, with 12 bases in between. Germline lookup yields CDR1 SGHTA and CDR2 FQGTGA. The CDR3 region is CASSLRGISGTDTQYF. CDR3 in DNA: TGTGCCAGCAGCTTAAGGGGGATTTCGGGCACAGATACGCAGTATTTT.

This clonotype was counted only a few times. The chain is built from TRBV4-2 and TRBJ2-7, with D perhaps matching TRBD2 (6 bases). The CDR3 sequence is 18 residues long. Germline V lookup: CDR1 LGHNA, CDR2 YNFKEQ. V was shortened by 0 bases and J by 6 bases, with 24 bases between the two germline ends. In DNA form, the CDR3 reads TGTGCCAGCAGCCAAGAGCCTCCTAGTGGGGCGGGGCCTAGCGAGCAGTACTTC. Translating it yields CASSQEPPSGAGPSEQYF.

This clonotype was picked up a small number of times. The J gene is TRBJ1-2, the V gene TRBV11-2, with D possibly matching TRBD1 (6 bases). V lost 5 bases, J lost 4 bases, and 14 bases lay in between. The CDR3 contains 14 residues. Germline V gene lookup returns CDR1 SGHAT and CDR2 FQNNGV. The CDR3 protein is CASSPLLGGYGYTF. CDR3 in DNA: TGTGCCAGCAGCCCGTTGCTAGGGGGCTATGGCTACACCTTC.

This clonotype was picked up many times. The CDR3 sequence is CASRLQGAATEAFF. The DNA of the CDR3 is TGTGCCAGCAGACTACAGGGGGCGGCCACTGAAGCTTTCTTT. This rearrangement joins TRBV7-9 to TRBJ1-1; TRBD1 matches 9 bases. CDR3 length equals 14 residues. Germline V gene sequence: CDR1 SEHNR, CDR2 FQNEAQ (reference sequence). The V gene end was trimmed by 6 bases and the J gene end by 4 bases; junction bases not matched to a gene: 6.

This clonotype was found many times. This sequence joins TRBV19 and TRBJ1-1, with D uncertain. V was pared by 2 bases and J by 1 base, with 2 bases between. The CDR3 totals 12 residues. Looked up from germline, CDR1 is LNHDA and CDR2 is SQIVND (reference sequence). The CDR3 bases are TGTGCCAGTAGTATACCGAACACTGAAGCTTTCTTT. It translates to CASSIPNTEAFF.

There are many counts of this clonotype. The J gene is TRBJ2-7, the V gene TRBV7-2; 9 bases align to TRBD2. With 5 bases clipped from V and 0 bases from J, the junction kept 11 bases outside the gene matches. The CDR3 covers 17 residues. From germline, CDR1 is SGHTA and CDR2 FQGNSA. CDR3 protein: CASSLPSSGASSYEQYF. The CDR3 region has the DNA TGTGCCAGCAGCCTGCCTTCTAGCGGGGCTAGCTCCTACGAGCAGTACTTC.

This chain connects TRBV12-5 to TRBJ2-3; D gene ambiguous. Germline V gene lookup returns CDR1 LGHNT and CDR2 FRNRAP. Trimming removed 3 bases at V and 4 bases at J, with 8 bases between. The CDR3 loop spans 13 amino acids. CDR3 sequence (DNA): TGTGCTAGTGGTTTCCCAAGGCCAGATACGCAGTATTTT. The encoded protein is CASGFPRPDTQYF.

This clonotype has ten or more counts. The rearrangement uses TRBV10-3 and TRBJ2-7; perhaps D is TRBD1 or TRBD2 (5 bases each). V gave up 6 bases and J gave up 3 bases, with 9 bases separating them. Germline V CDR1 and CDR2: ENHRY, SYGVKD. CDR3 size: 12 residues. The CDR3 protein is CAIRGDHYEQYF. CDR3 DNA sequence: TGTGCCATCAGAGGGGACCACTACGAGCAGTACTTC.